This TCR beta chain was captured by sequencing in a study of identical twins (dated by TCRdb to about 2016). Looking at the study overall: To test whether fetal clonotypes persist, the study used deep sequencing on TCR alpha and beta repertoires from monozygotic twins, unrelated adults of various ages, and cord blood. To rule out contamination, replicate twin experiments were performed at different times with different library preparation protocols.

Here is what the overall study found, with its caveats: Out-of-frame TCR alpha sharing in monozygotic twins was systematically underestimated by recombination models, whereas sharing between unrelated individuals was in agreement with the recombination models. Abundant cord blood beta clonotypes had fewer insertions, young adult naive repertoires showed a similar but weaker trend, and memory repertoires showed no such trend. A weaker excess of twin sharing was found in beta out-of-frame sequences because the signal-to-noise ratio was lowered by fewer shared sequences. Zero-insertion analyses could be partly confounded by invariant T cells such as MAIT and iNKT, though diverse VJ usage argued against such confounding for most clonotypes. Because the same donors could not be followed over many years, conclusions were based on cross-sectional statistical analysis. Compared with coincidental sharing between unrelated individuals, out-of-frame TCR alpha sequences shared between twins had an excess of sequences with low generation probability.

The cysteine opens and the phenylalanine closes a CDR3 of 15 amino acids. The only DNA kept is the CDR3, 45 bases in frame from the first base. CDR1 MNHNS and CDR2 SASEGT are derived from the germline V gene. Compared with germline, V lacks 6 bases and J lacks 3 bases; bases without a gene match: 9. The library was prepared using 5' RACE. This sample was sequenced with an Illumina HiSeq 2000. Template switching introduced a universal primer binding site; the final cDNA contained a unique molecular identifier, enabling accurate counting of TCR cDNA molecules. First-strand cDNA for TCR alpha and beta chains was synthesized from specific primers in the conserved constant-segment region. To control for contamination, every cDNA library was double barcoded, receiving both a SMART-Mk sample barcode and Illumina barcodes. TruSeq adapter sequences along with Illumina sample barcodes were introduced in two successive PCR steps. TCR alpha and beta cDNA libraries were sequenced on the Illumina HiSeq platform with custom primers. Regarding the original processing steps: Unique molecular identifiers were extracted from raw reads with MiGEC, and CDR3 positions were determined with MiXCR. For each individual, recombination models were inferred using an EM algorithm with the repgenHMM and IGoR tools. The tcR package in R was used for shared clonotype analysis, with sharing normalized by the product of cloneset sizes. To study raw recombination free of thymic and clonal selection effects, out-of-frame nonproductive sequences were analyzed. The public reads were quality trimmed at Q25 with fastp and then assembled into clones with MiXCR by TCRdb, keeping productive beta chains. Every distinct CDR3 protein forms one entry, paired with its most common genes and DNA. The V and J calls here are based on TCRdb, not the publication. The sample has 400,000 to 550,000 distinct CDR3 sequences on record, 24% of them singletons. About 2.9% of the sample is in the top ten clones.

Only healthy Caucasian donors were included. Three pairs of female monozygotic twins, all aged roughly 18 to 30 years, made up the twin cohort. Positive isolation kits from Invitrogen were used to isolate the CD4+ and CD8+ T cell populations. Worth noting for this clonotype: The clone's antigen remains unknown. The input lacks base qualities; no much larger clone sits a single base away.

This sample also appeared in a second study, on T cells expressing NK-cell markers. The second study, in turn, reports: Three sorted T-cell subsets (CD3+CD56+NKG2C+, CD3+CD56+NKG2C- and CD3+CD56-NKG2C+) from eight donors had their TCR beta-chain repertoires profiled. Of the eight sequenced donors, seven were found to be HCMV-seropositive and one was found to be HCMV-seronegative. To restrict sorting to alphabetaTCR-expressing T cells, an anti-gammadeltaTCR antibody was added in several experiments. For more than 5 donors, the dominant CD3+CD56+NKG2C+ clonotypes were among the top 10 CD8+ clonotypes and accounted for about 1.0-8% of CD8+ T cells. Those dominant clonotypes were again the most abundant among CD3+CD56-NKG2C+ cells in four donors, at about 25-60.1%. Whether the expanded NKG2C-expressing T cell clones were specific for HCMV antigens was left unclear. Randomly selected healthy volunteers, three men and five women, were used as the eight sequenced donors. HCMV serostatus was determined by detecting HCMV-specific IgG in serum with a commercial ELISA kit. MIGEC was used to demultiplex reads and group the reads by UMI, and MiTCR was used to assemble and quantify clonotypes. To remove erroneous sequences, TCR cDNA sequences were retained only when supported by two or more reads. Downstream repertoire analysis used the tcR package, and clonotypes were matched across fractions by CDR3 nucleotide sequence plus V segment. VDJmatch was used to annotate antigen specificity against VDJdb, with one amino acid substitution allowed in CDR3.

The sequencing input was CD4+ T cells sorted from blood. The source of this sequence is a woman between 18 and 29 years old in good health. The chain uses TRBV6-1 and TRBJ2-3; the junction holds 7 bases that match TRBD1. The bases read TGTGCCAGCAGGGCAGGGGGAGCTGGAACAGATACGCAGTATTTT. This sequence encodes CASRAGGAGTDTQYF.